A single sample gave rise to the 21 T cell receptor beta chains below, sequenced in a study of T-cell memory formation after mild COVID-19. Each CDR3 protein is one row after TCRdb ran MiXCR on the 5' RACE reads. The table lists approximately 270,000 distinct CDR3 sequences, 15% to 20% of them singletons. Sequencing was performed on PBMCs or a T cell subset sorted from them (not recorded which). These receptor sequences come from a man aged 18 to 29 who had mild COVID-19 (a few samples of this study predate the infection). Cell type and time point are not known.

This clonotype was recorded many times. The genes are TRBV6-6 and TRBJ2-3; either TRBD1 or TRBD2 may supply D (5 bases each). V was trimmed by 2 bases and J by 2 bases, leaving 8 bases between them. Looked up from germline, CDR1 is MNHNY and CDR2 is SVGAGI (reference sequence). The CDR3 is 14 amino acids. The CDR3 protein is CASSYRDPTDTQYF. CDR3 DNA: TGTGCCAGCAGTTACAGGGACCCCACAGATACGCAGTATTTT.

This clonotype was detected ten times or more. V usage is TRBV4-2 and J usage is TRBJ2-5; unclear D gene. The V and J ends lost 0 bases and 2 bases respectively, with 10 bases between them. Germline V gene sequence: CDR1 LGHNA, CDR2 YNFKEQ. The CDR3 runs to 15 residues. CDR3 sequence: CASSQERDGQETQYF. The CDR3 coding sequence is TGTGCCAGCAGCCAAGAACGCGACGGGCAAGAGACCCAGTACTTC.

As for this clonotype: Relative to the germline gene, one junction end is altered; a read error may explain this. CDR3 in amino acids: CSALTSAYISYDEQFF. For the CDR3, the DNA is TGCAGTGCTCTGACTAGCGCTTATATATCCTACGATGAGCAGTTCTTC. This sequence joins TRBV20-1 and TRBJ2-1; TRBD2 matches at 8 bases. The CDR3 has 16 amino acids. The germline V gene has CDR1 DFQATT and CDR2 SNEGSKA (reference sequence).

This clonotype was detected a few times. The V gene is TRBV7-2, the J gene TRBJ2-7, with 9 bases lining up with TRBD2. Germline values: CDR1 SGHTA, CDR2 FQGNSA. V lost 0 bases and J lost 2; bases outside the gene matches: 5. The CDR3 is made up of 16 amino acids. DNA of the CDR3: TGTGCCAGCAGCTTAGCCCGCGGGGGGGGACCCTACGAGCAGTACTTC. Its protein product is CASSLARGGGPYEQYF.

The gene calls are TRBV7-9 and TRBJ2-1; D gene ambiguous. Looked up from germline, CDR1 is SEHNR and CDR2 is FQNEAQ (reference sequence). Trimming left V 1 base short and J 6 bases short, with 19 bases between. This CDR3 has 17 residues. Written as DNA, the CDR3 is TGTGCCAGCAGCTTAGAACGTCATCTCGTGGGGTCCAATGAGCAGTTCTTC. As protein: CASSLERHLVGSNEQFF.

V gene TRBV7-2 combines with J gene TRBJ1-2; D not certain. Trimming cost V 5 bases and J 4 bases, with 23 bases left between them. In germline, CDR1 is SGHTA, CDR2 FQGNSA. CDR3 length equals 17 residues. The CDR3 DNA is TGTGCCAGCAGCCCGAAGGGTAGAGCCTCCGGTACCTATGGCTACACCTTC. Residues: CASSPKGRASGTYGYTF.

This clonotype was picked up many times. V and J are TRBV28 and TRBJ1-4; D is undetermined. CDR3 length: 12 residues. Trimming took off 1 base at V and 7 bases at J, with 4 bases between the two ends. Germline loops: CDR1 MDHEN, CDR2 SYDVKM. CDR3 residues: CASSLFGEKLFF. As DNA, the CDR3 is TGTGCCAGCAGTTTATTCGGTGAAAAACTGTTTTTT.

The table lists this clonotype with a few counts. This chain joins TRBV4-1 and TRBJ2-1, with 7 bases fitting TRBD2. With V trimmed by 4 bases and J by 0 bases, 9 bases remained unmatched. CDR3 size: 17 residues. Per the germline V gene, CDR1 is MGHRA and CDR2 is YSYEKL. The CDR3 DNA sequence: TGCGCCAGCAGCCGTTACCTAGCGGAGAGCTCCTACAATGAGCAGTTCTTC. Translation gives CASSRYLAESSYNEQFF.

The chain employs TRBV6-2 or TRBV6-3 and TRBJ2-5; tentative D call: TRBD2 (7 bases). The germline gives CDR1 MNHEY, CDR2 SVGEGT. The CDR3 has 15 amino acids. V was trimmed by 2 bases and J by 5 bases, leaving 15 bases between them. CDR3 amino acids: CASSYPLGGLETQYF. The CDR3 DNA sequence: TGTGCCAGCAGTTACCCTTTGGGGGGGCTGGAGACCCAGTACTTC.

The rearrangement links TRBV3-1 to TRBJ2-3, with D unclear. V was cut by 0 bases and J by 2 bases, with 9 bases left in between. This CDR3 spans 15 amino acids. Germline-derived CDR1 and CDR2 are LGHDT and YNNKEL (reference sequence). The CDR3 nucleotides read TGTGCCAGCAGCCAAGATCGTGGTAACACAGATACGCAGTATTTT. Protein: CASSQDRGNTDTQYF.

The gene calls are TRBV6-5 and TRBJ1-2; weak D call: TRBD1 (6 bases). Trimming stripped 9 bases from V and 5 bases from J, with 13 bases between. Germline V lookup: CDR1 MNHEY, CDR2 SVGAGI. The CDR3 is made up of 12 amino acids. In nucleotides, the CDR3 is TGTGCCAGTGGGGGGCGAGGGTATGGCTACACCTTC. This encodes CASGGRGYGYTF.

The chain is built from TRBV20-1 and TRBJ2-7, with 12 bases identical to TRBD1. This CDR3 is 14 amino acids long. V trimming: 3 bases; J trimming: 7 bases; junction bases outside the gene matches: 7. Germline CDR1 DFQATT, CDR2 SNEGSKA (reference sequence). CDR3 sequence reads: CSARAGTGGWEQYF. The CDR3, as DNA: TGCAGTGCTAGGGCCGGGACAGGGGGCTGGGAGCAGTACTTC.

Only a few counts were recorded for this clonotype. This sequence joins TRBV7-3 and TRBJ2-3; possible D gene TRBD2, 7 bases. The CDR3 is 15 amino acids. Trimming shortened V by 0 bases and J by 5 bases, and 12 bases separated the two germline ends. Germline CDR1 is SGHTA and CDR2 is FQGTGA. In DNA form, the CDR3 reads TGTGCCAGCAGCTTAACGGGGGGGGCAGGAGATACGCAGTATTTT. This encodes CASSLTGGAGDTQYF.

This clonotype was picked up a small number of times. The chain employs TRBV20-1 and TRBJ2-2; 11 bases fit TRBD2. CDR3 length: 16 residues. Germline CDR1 reads DFQATT; CDR2 reads SNEGSKA (reference sequence). With 5 bases clipped from V and 7 bases from J, the junction kept 12 bases outside the gene matches. The CDR3 loop is CSASSVAGGPGGELFF. DNA of the CDR3: TGCAGTGCTTCATCAGTAGCGGGGGGGCCTGGCGGGGAGCTGTTTTTT.

A few counts support this clonotype. The chain joins TRBV5-6 to TRBJ1-1, with no clear D. This CDR3 spans 11 amino acids. Trimming shortened V by 0 bases and J by 12 bases, and 9 bases separated the two germline ends. Germline V lookup: CDR1 SGHDT, CDR2 YYEEEE. The CDR3 DNA reads as TGTGCCAGCAGCTTGGGGCTAGAATCTTTCTTT. Translation gives CASSLGLESFF.

The J gene is TRBJ2-7, the V gene TRBV9, with 7 bases lining up with TRBD1. CDR1 and CDR2 (germline): SGDLS, YYNGEE. This CDR3 has 15 residues. V dropped 3 bases and J dropped 0; count of bases not matched to a gene: 6. The CDR3 spells CASSARTGYSYEQYF. The CDR3 DNA reads TGTGCCAGCAGCGCCCGGACAGGATACTCCTACGAGCAGTACTTC.

Only a few counts were recorded for this clonotype. V gene TRBV7-9 combines with J gene TRBJ2-1; D is perhaps TRBD2 (5 bases). The V and J ends lost 5 bases and 2 bases respectively, with 13 bases between them. This CDR3 contains 15 residues. The germline gives CDR1 SEHNR, CDR2 FQNEAQ (reference sequence). CDR3 residues: CASSRGQEPYNEQFF. Written as DNA, the CDR3 is TGTGCCAGCAGCCGCGGGCAGGAGCCCTACAATGAGCAGTTCTTC.

This sequence joins TRBV5-1 and TRBJ2-5, with 7 bases that match TRBD2. V lost 4 bases and J lost 9; bases outside the gene matches: 9. This CDR3 has 13 residues. Germline loops: CDR1 SGHRS, CDR2 YFSETQ. The CDR3 spells CASSKDTTSAQYF. DNA of the CDR3: TGCGCCAGCAGCAAAGATACTACTAGCGCCCAGTACTTC.

This clonotype was observed at least ten times. This chain links TRBV4-3 with TRBJ2-7; the D is unclear. CDR3 size: 16 residues. V was shortened by 0 bases and J by 3 bases, with 15 bases between the two germline ends. In germline, CDR1 is LGHNA, CDR2 YSLEER. Here the CDR3 DNA reads TGCGCCAGCAGCCAAGAATGTAGGTCCGACCGCTACGAGCAGTACGTC. It is translated as CASSQECRSDRYEQYV.

This clonotype came up a few times. V usage is TRBV3-1 and J usage is TRBJ1-6; no reliable D call. Deletions cut 3 bases from V and 6 bases from J, with 3 bases between. Germline V gene data show CDR1 as LGHDT and CDR2 as YNNKEL (reference sequence). This CDR3 is 12 amino acids long. The CDR3 coding sequence is TGTGCCAGCAGCCATCCTAATTCACCCCTCCACTTT. Translating it yields CASSHPNSPLHF.

The gene calls are TRBV3-1 and TRBJ2-7; tentative D call: TRBD1 (6 bases). The V end was cut by 2 bases, the J end by 4 bases, with 24 bases between. The CDR3 totals 18 residues. Germline V gene sequence: CDR1 LGHDT, CDR2 YNNKEL (reference sequence). The CDR3 DNA is TGTGCCAGCAGCCAATTCTTTCCGGGACACGGGATAACATACGAGCAGTACGTC. Encoded protein: CASSQFFPGHGITYEQYV.